The clone carrying this T cell receptor (beta chain) was recorded once. The sample belongs to a study of blood T cell repertoires in COVID-19. Study summary: Spain, Italy and the United States supplied samples that represented acute and convalescent COVID-19. PBMCs, B-cell-depleted T cells, or T cells provided the cDNA or gDNA that made up the material.

Authors' processing steps: Estimates of nucleated cell counts were drawn from the amplification of reference gene primers. Assay: immunoSEQ multiplex PCR; the TCRdb copy retains only in-frame clones and omits some. That table is the source of V, J and clone size, and D and trimming were worked out from the DNA. The sample has about 42,000 clones, 70% to 80% seen once. Germline V lookup: CDR1 SGHAT, CDR2 FQNNGV. The CDR3 spans 12 residues. Unmatched junction bases numbered 6, after V lost 10 bases and J lost 5 bases. This receptor was obtained from a woman in her 70s with acute or convalescent COVID-19. Sequencing input: peripheral blood. The chain has TRBV11-2 and TRBJ1-1, with TRBD1 matching 8 bases. In nucleotides, the CDR3 is TGTGCCACTGGACAGGGAAAAACTGAAGCTTTCTTT. Translating it yields CATGQGKTEAFF.